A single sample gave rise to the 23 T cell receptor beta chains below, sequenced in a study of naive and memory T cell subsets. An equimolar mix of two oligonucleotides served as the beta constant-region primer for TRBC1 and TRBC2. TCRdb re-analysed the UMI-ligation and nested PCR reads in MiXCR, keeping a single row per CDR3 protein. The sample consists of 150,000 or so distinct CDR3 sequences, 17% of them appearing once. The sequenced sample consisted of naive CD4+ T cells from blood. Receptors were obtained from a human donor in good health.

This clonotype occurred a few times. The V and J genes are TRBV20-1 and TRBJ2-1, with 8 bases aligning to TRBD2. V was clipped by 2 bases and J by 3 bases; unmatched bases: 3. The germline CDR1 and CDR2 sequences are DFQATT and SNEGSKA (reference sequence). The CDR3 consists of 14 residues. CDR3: CSARKRELYNEQFF. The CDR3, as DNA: TGCAGTGCTAGAAAGCGGGAGCTCTACAATGAGCAGTTCTTC.

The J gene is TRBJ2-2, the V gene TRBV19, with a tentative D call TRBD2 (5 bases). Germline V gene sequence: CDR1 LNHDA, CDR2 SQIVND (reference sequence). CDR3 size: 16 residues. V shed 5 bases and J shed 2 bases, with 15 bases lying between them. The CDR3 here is CASSSRGNVNTGELFF. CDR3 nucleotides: TGTGCCAGTAGTTCGCGAGGGAATGTAAACACCGGGGAGCTGTTTTTT. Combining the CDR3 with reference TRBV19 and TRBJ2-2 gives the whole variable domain DGGITQSPKYLFRKEGQNVTLSCEQNLNHDAMYWYRQDPGQGLRLIYYSQIVNDFQKGDIAEGYSVSREKKESFPLTVTSAQKNPTAFYLCASSSRGNVNTGELFFGEGSRLTVL.

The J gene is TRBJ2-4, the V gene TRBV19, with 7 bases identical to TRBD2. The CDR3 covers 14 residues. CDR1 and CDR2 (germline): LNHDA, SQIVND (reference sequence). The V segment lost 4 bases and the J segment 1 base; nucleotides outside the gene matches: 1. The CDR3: CASSRGGAKNIQYF. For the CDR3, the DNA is TGTGCCAGTAGTAGGGGAGGGGCCAAAAACATTCAGTACTTC.

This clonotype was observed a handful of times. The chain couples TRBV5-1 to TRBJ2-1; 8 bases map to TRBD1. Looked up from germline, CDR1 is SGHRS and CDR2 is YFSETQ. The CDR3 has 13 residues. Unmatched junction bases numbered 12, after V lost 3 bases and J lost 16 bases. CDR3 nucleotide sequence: TGCGCCAGCAGCTACTCTGCGACAGGGGCAATTTTCTTC. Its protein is CASSYSATGAIFF.

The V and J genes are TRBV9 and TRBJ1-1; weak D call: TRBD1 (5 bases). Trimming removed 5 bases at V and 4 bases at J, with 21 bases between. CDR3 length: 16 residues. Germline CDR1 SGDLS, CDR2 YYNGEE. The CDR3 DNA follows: TGTGCCAGCAGTGCCGCGTCGAGGGGTCGCCGCACTGAAGCTTTCTTT. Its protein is CASSAASRGRRTEAFF.

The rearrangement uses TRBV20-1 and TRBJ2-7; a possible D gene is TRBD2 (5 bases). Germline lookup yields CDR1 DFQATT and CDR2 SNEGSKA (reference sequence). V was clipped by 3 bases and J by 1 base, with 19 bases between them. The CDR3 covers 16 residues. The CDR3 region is CSASAPLGSRSYEQYF. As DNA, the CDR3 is TGCAGTGCTAGTGCCCCTCTGGGGAGCCGATCCTACGAGCAGTACTTC.

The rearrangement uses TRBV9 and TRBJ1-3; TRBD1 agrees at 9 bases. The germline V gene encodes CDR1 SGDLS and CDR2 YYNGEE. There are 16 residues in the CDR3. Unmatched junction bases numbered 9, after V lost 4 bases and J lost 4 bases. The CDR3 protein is CASSFSGTGKGNTIYF. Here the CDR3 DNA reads TGTGCCAGCAGCTTCTCCGGGACAGGGAAAGGAAACACCATATATTTT.

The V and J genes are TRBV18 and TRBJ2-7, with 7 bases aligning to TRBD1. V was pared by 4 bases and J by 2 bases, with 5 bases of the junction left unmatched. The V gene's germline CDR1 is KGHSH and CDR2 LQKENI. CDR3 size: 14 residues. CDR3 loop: CASSRGTAAYEQYF. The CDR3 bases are TGTGCCAGCTCACGAGGGACAGCGGCCTACGAGCAGTACTTC.

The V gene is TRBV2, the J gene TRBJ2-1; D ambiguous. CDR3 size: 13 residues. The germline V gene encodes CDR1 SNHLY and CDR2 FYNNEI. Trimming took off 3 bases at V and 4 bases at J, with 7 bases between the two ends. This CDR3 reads CASSELEYNEQFF. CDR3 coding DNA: TGTGCCAGCAGTGAGTTGGAGTACAATGAGCAGTTCTTC.

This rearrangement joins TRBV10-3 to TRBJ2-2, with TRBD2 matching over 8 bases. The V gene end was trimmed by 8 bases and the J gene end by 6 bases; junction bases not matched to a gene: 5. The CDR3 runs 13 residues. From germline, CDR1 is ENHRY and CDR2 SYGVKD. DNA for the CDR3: TGTGCCATCGGACTAGCTTTACCCGGGGAGCTGTTTTTT. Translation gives CAIGLALPGELFF.

The CDR3 DNA follows: TGTGCCAGCAGTTATCTAGAACTGTCTGGGGGCTACACCTTC. Protein: CASSYLELSGGYTF. The V gene is TRBV6-6, the J gene TRBJ1-2; D gene ambiguous. The CDR3 is 14 residues long. Trimming took off 3 bases at V and 8 bases at J, with 16 bases between the two ends. Per germline, CDR1 MNHNY and CDR2 SVGAGI (reference sequence).

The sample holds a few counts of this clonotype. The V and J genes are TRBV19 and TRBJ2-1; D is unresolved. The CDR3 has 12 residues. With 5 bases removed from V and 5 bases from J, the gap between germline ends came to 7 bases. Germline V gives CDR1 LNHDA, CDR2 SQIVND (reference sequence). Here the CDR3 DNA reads TGTGCCAGTAGTCCGTCCAACAATGAGCAGTTCTTC. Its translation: CASSPSNNEQFF.

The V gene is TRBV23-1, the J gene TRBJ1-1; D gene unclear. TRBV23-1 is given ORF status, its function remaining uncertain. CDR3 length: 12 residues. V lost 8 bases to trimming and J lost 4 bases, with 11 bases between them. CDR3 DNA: TGCGCCAGCGCGAGCCATCTCACTGAAGCTTTCTTT. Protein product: CASASHLTEAFF.

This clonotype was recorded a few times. The CDR3: CASSFPHFHGEQFF. DNA for the CDR3: TGTGCCAGCAGCTTTCCTCACTTCCACGGTGAGCAGTTCTTC. V usage is TRBV7-2 and J usage is TRBJ2-1; no clear D gene. The germline V gene encodes CDR1 SGHTA and CDR2 FQGNSA. Trimming left V 3 bases short and J 9 bases short, with 15 bases between. CDR3 length: 14 amino acids.

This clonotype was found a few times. The CDR3 coding sequence is TGTGCCAGCAGCTCGGGACAGGGAAGGAGAGAGACCCAGTACTTC. This translates into CASSSGQGRRETQYF. The rearrangement uses TRBV13 and TRBJ2-5; 9 bases map to TRBD1. Germline V CDR1 and CDR2: PRHDT, FYEKMQ (reference sequence). The CDR3 spans 15 residues. V dropped 4 bases and J dropped 4; count of bases not matched to a gene: 7.

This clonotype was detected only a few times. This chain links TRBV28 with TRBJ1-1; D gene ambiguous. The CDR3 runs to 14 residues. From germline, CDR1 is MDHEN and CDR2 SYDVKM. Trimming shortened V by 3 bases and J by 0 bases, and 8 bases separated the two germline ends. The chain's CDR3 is CASSFPGMNTEAFF. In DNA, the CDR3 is TGTGCCAGCAGTTTTCCGGGCATGAACACTGAAGCTTTCTTT.

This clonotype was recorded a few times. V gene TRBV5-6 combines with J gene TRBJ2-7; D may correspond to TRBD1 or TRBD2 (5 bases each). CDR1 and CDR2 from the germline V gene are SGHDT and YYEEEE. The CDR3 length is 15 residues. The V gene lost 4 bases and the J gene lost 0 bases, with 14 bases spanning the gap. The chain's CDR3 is CASSEAGTDSYEQYF. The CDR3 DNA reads TGTGCCAGCAGCGAAGCCGGGACGGACTCCTACGAGCAGTACTTC.

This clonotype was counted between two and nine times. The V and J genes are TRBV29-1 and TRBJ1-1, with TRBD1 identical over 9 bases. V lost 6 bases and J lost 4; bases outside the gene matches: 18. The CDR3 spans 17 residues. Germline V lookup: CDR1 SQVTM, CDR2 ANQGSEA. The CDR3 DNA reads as TGCAGCGTCCCCCCGCGACTGAACAGGGGGCGGTTCACTGAAGCTTTCTTT. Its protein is CSVPPRLNRGRFTEAFF.

This CDR3 is CSARDPLRGREAFF. CDR3 coding DNA: TGCAGTGCTAGAGATCCCCTCCGGGGAAGAGAAGCTTTCTTT. The V call is TRBV20-1, the J call TRBJ1-1; D gene ambiguous. Trimming shortened V by 0 bases and J by 8 bases, and 16 bases separated the two germline ends. Germline V gives CDR1 DFQATT, CDR2 SNEGSKA (reference sequence). The CDR3 covers 14 residues.

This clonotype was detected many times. This chain's CDR3 is CASSPGTGGSWTGELFF. CDR3 in DNA: TGTGCCAGCAGCCCCGGGACAGGGGGTTCGTGGACCGGGGAGCTGTTTTTT. The J gene is TRBJ2-2, the V gene TRBV3-1; TRBD1 agrees at 11 bases. The V gene end was trimmed by 4 bases and the J gene end by 5 bases; junction bases not matched to a gene: 9. The length of the CDR3 is 17 residues. Germline lookup yields CDR1 LGHDT and CDR2 YNNKEL (reference sequence).

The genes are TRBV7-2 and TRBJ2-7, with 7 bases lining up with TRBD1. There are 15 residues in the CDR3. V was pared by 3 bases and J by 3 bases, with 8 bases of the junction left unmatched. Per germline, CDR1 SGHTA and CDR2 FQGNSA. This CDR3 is CASSFTRDSYYEQYF. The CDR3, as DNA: TGTGCCAGCAGCTTTACCAGGGACAGCTACTACGAGCAGTACTTC.

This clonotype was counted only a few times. The CDR3 spells CASSPTGTGAGEQYF. CDR3 bases: TGTGCCAGCAGCCCGACCGGGACAGGGGCTGGGGAGCAGTACTTC. The chain couples TRBV11-1 to TRBJ2-7, with 10 bases identical to TRBD1. CDR1 is SGHAT and CDR2 is FQDESV in the germline V gene (reference sequence). With V trimmed by 5 bases and J by 7 bases, 11 bases remained unmatched. This CDR3 has 15 residues.

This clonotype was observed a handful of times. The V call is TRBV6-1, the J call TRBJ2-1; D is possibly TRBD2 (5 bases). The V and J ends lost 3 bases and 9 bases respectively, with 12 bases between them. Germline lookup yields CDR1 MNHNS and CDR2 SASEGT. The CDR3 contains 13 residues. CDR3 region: CASSDRGLSEQFF. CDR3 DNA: TGTGCCAGCAGTGACCGGGGTTTGAGTGAGCAGTTCTTC.